This TCR beta chain emerged from a study of T cells after yellow fever vaccination. The TCR cDNA carried a universal primer site and UMIs from 5'RACE template switching. TCRdb ran MiXCR on the 5' RACE reads and lists one entry per CDR3 protein. This table holds 150,000 to 200,000 distinct CDR3 sequences, 9.3% found once. This clonotype was counted only a few times. The V and J ends lost 2 bases and 4 bases respectively, with 14 bases between them. The CDR3 totals 16 residues. The V gene's germline CDR1 is MGHDK and CDR2 SYGVNS. The sample in question was CD8+ T cells sorted from PBMCs, obtained 45 days after the yellow fever booster vaccination. The gene calls are TRBV25-1 and TRBJ1-4; D possibly corresponds to TRBD1 (5 bases). The receptor was derived from a man aged 18 to 30 who received the YFV17D yellow fever vaccine. The CDR3, as DNA: TGTGCCAGCAGTGAAAGCGGTAGGGGCCTTAATGAAAAACTGTTTTTT. Its translation: CASSESGRGLNEKLFF.